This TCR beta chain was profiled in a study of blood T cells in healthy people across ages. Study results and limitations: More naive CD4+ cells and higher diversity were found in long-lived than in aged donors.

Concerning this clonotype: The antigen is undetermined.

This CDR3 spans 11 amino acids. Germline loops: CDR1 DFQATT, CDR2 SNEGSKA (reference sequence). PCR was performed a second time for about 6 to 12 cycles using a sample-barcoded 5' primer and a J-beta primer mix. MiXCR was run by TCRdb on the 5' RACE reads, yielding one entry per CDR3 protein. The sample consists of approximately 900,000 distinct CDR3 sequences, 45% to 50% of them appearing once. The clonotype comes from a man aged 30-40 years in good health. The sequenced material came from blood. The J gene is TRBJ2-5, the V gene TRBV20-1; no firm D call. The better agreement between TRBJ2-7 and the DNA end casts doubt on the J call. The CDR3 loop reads CSATVDYEQYF. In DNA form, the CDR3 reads TGCAGTGCTACGGTAGACTACGAGCAGTACTTC.